What follows describes a single T cell receptor beta chain. This receptor's antigen is unknown. Base quality data are lacking; no much larger clone is found one base away. The method behind the library was the immunoSEQ multiplex PCR assay. TCRdb obtained this table from immuneACCESS and retained in-frame rearrangements with V and J assigned. These tables miss some clones; where compared with another copy, unresolved V genes account for less than half of the shortfall, and the remainder is unexplained. The sample table lists tens of thousands of clones, less than 90% of them with a count of one. The top ten constitute roughly 0.8% of the sample. From cysteine to phenylalanine, the CDR3 is 14 amino acids long. Of the read, only the CDR3 DNA is kept; its 42 bases are in frame from base 1. Trimming costs V 5 bases and J 8 bases, and their ends lie 16 bases apart. CDR1 and CDR2, per the germline V gene, are SGHNT and YENEEA.

Focal radiation therapy combined with CTLA-4 blockade (ipilimumab) was tested in patients with chemo-refractory metastatic non-small-cell lung cancer. This record comes from a study of radiotherapy plus CTLA-4 blockade in lung cancer (dated by TCRdb to the late 2010s). Study-wide context: Objective responses were observed in 15% to 20% of enrolled patients, and disease control was achieved in less than 35%.

Study-level results and caveats: After treatment with radiotherapy and ipilimumab, TCR clones that originated in tumors expanded in peripheral blood. The strongest predictors of response, as reported, were early dynamic changes in blood T cell clones along with a rise in serum interferon-beta after radiation.

The sequencing used peripheral blood, collected from a patient treated with radiotherapy plus ipilimumab. The rearrangement combines TRBV11-3 with TRBJ2-4, and perhaps TRBD2 as D gene, on 5 matching bases. The sequence was collected from a human donor with non-small cell lung cancer who had stable disease on radiotherapy plus ipilimumab. In nucleotide form, the sequence is TGTGCCAGCAGCGAGGGTTCATATGGGGACATTCAGTACTTC. Translated, it gives CASSEGSYGDIQYF.